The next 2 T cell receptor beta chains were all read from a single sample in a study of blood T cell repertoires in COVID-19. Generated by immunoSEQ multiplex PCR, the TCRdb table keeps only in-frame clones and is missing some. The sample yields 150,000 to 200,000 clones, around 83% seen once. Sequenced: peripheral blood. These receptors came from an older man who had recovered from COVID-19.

CDR3 nucleotides: TGTGCCAGCAGCACTAGACTAGCGGGAGGACACAATGAGCAGTTCTTC. Translating it yields CASSTRLAGGHNEQFF. The chain uses TRBV5-8 and TRBJ2-1, with 13 bases lining up with TRBD2. V lost 4 bases and J lost 5; bases outside the gene matches: 6. This CDR3 contains 16 residues. Germline V gene data show CDR1 as SGHTS and CDR2 as YDEGEE.

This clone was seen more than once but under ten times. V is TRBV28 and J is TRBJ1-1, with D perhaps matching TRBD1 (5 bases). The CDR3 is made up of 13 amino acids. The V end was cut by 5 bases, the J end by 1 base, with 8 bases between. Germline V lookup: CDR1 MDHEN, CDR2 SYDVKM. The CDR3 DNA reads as TGTGCCAGCAGTCAGACAGCGAACACTGAAGCTTTCTTT. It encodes CASSQTANTEAFF.